This TCR beta chain was documented in a study of cytomegalovirus exposure and HLA in healthy donors. Study results and limitations: The likely explanation for a cluster of highly shared sequence variants was sequencing artifact.

Healthy individuals who donated bone marrow served as the donors. Concerning this clone: Antigen specificity is unknown.

It was with 60 Vbeta and 13 Jbeta primers that the PCR ran. TCRdb keeps only in-frame clones here, not all; method: immunoSEQ multiplex PCR. The table shows about 150,000 clones, with 77% occurring only once. The sequence derives from a woman aged 25 to 39 in good health and CMV-seropositive. Sequencing was carried out using PBMCs.

DNA for the CDR3: TGCGCCAGCAGTATCCAATCCAGCTCCTACGAGCAGTACTTC. As protein: CASSIQSSSYEQYF. This chain links TRBV5-1 with TRBJ2-7, with D unclear. The germline gives CDR1 SGHRS, CDR2 YFSETQ. The CDR3 has 14 amino acids. The germline V and J ends were trimmed by 5 bases and 0 bases, with 12 bases remaining between them.